This entry lists 5 T cell receptor beta chains sequenced from one sample in a study of T cells after yellow fever vaccination. TCRdb fed the 5' RACE reads into MiXCR, producing one record per CDR3 protein. The sample holds 140,000 to 150,000 distinct CDR3 sequences, 6.6% seen once. The input for sequencing was CD4+ T cells sorted from PBMCs, taken 10 days after the yellow fever booster vaccination. Receptor source: a man aged 25 to 40 who received the YFV17D yellow fever vaccine.

The chain joins TRBV19 to TRBJ2-2; no clear D. V was shortened by 3 bases and J by 1 base, with 6 bases between the two germline ends. CDR1 and CDR2 from the germline V gene are LNHDA and SQIVND (reference sequence). This CDR3 has 14 amino acids. The CDR3 spells CASSMVQNTGELFF. In nucleotides, the CDR3 is TGTGCCAGTAGTATGGTCCAGAACACCGGGGAGCTGTTTTTT.

This clonotype was observed a few times. The rearrangement links TRBV29-1 to TRBJ2-3, with TRBD2 matching 9 bases. Looked up from germline, CDR1 is SQVTM and CDR2 is ANQGSEA. Unmatched junction bases numbered 6, after V lost 6 bases and J lost 2 bases. The CDR3 is made up of 14 amino acids. The CDR3 loop reads CSVVAGAATDTQYF. The CDR3 bases are TGCAGCGTAGTAGCGGGGGCAGCCACAGATACGCAGTATTTT.

This clonotype was detected a few times. This chain links TRBV27 with TRBJ1-4; 8 positions match TRBD1. V gave up 5 bases and J gave up 5 bases; unmatched junction bases: 7. This CDR3 spans 15 amino acids. Germline CDR1 is MNHEY and CDR2 is SMNVEV (reference sequence). Written as DNA, the CDR3 is TGTGCCAGCAGTCCCGCCTGGGACAGGAATGAAAAACTGTTTTTT. As protein: CASSPAWDRNEKLFF.

This clonotype has ten or more counts. The chain has TRBV19 and TRBJ2-3, with D hard to call. The CDR3 spans 13 residues. CDR1 and CDR2 (germline): LNHDA, SQIVND (reference sequence). Deletions cut 3 bases from V and 12 bases from J, with 16 bases between. Here the CDR3 DNA reads TGTGCCAGTAGTATCCGCACCGGGCATCCCCAGTATTTT. It yields the protein CASSIRTGHPQYF.

This clonotype has at least ten counts. The chain couples TRBV7-6 to TRBJ2-1; 10 positions match TRBD2. The CDR3 has 17 amino acids. From germline, CDR1 is SGHVS and CDR2 FNYEAQ. J gave up 7 bases and V 3 bases, and 12 bases lay outside the gene matches. This chain's CDR3 is CASSFPKLAGVRNEQFF. The CDR3 DNA reads as TGTGCCAGCAGCTTTCCTAAGCTAGCGGGAGTAAGGAATGAGCAGTTCTTC.